This TCR beta chain was identified during a study of breast tumors, draining lymph nodes, adjacent tissues. The study, taken as a whole, reports: Tumor TCR diversity was below lymph nodes but above nontumor tissue. The lymph node origin of tumor T cells was framed as consistent with a hypothesis, not demonstrated. Most tumor T cells seemingly derive from lymph node, then expand in tumor.

CDR1 MNHEY and CDR2 SVGEGT come from the germline V gene. The CDR3 length is 15 residues. Deletions cut 0 bases from V and 3 bases from J, with 8 bases between. This clonotype appeared many times. Its antigen is not identified. TCRdb reanalysed the multiplex PCR reads using MiXCR and keeps one entry per CDR3 protein. Found here are over 20,000 distinct CDR3 sequences, more than 25% of them singletons; the top ten hold 8.5% to 14%. This TCR was recovered from a female donor with breast cancer. Some clones in this sample may be carry-over from other donors' samples. The rearrangement uses TRBV6-2 or TRBV6-3 and TRBJ2-2; no definite D call. Source material: breast tumor tissue. CDR3 residues: CASSYSGRDTGELFF. As DNA, the CDR3 is TGTGCCAGCAGTTACTCCGGCCGGGACACCGGGGAGCTGTTTTTT.